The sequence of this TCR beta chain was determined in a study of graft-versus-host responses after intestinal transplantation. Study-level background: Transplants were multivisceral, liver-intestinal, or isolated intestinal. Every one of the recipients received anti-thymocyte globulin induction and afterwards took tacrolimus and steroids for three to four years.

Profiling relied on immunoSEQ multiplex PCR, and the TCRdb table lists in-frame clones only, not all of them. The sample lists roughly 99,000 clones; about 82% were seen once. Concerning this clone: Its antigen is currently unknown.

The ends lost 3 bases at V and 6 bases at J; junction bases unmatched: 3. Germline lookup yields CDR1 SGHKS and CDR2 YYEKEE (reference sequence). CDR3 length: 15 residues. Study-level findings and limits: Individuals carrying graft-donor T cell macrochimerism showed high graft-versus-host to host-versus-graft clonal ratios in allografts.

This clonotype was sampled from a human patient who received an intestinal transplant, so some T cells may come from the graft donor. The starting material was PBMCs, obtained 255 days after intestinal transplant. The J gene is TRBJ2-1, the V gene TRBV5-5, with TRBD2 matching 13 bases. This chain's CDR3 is CASSSTSGRSNEQFF. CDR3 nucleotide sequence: TGTGCCAGCAGCTCGACTAGCGGGAGGAGCAATGAGCAGTTCTTC.